Below, 17 T cell receptor beta chains from the same sample are listed, as sequenced in a study of cytomegalovirus exposure and HLA in healthy donors. The PCR had 60 Vbeta and 13 Jbeta primers. Assay used: immunoSEQ multiplex PCR; TCRdb lists only in-frame clones, some missing. This table holds 200,000 to 300,000 clones, 82% found once. The specimen was PBMCs. These receptors all come from a woman in her forties in good health and CMV-seropositive.

The sample holds one count of this clone. The chain is built from TRBV19 and TRBJ2-1; 9 bases are a match to TRBD2. This CDR3 spans 16 amino acids. V shed 5 bases and J 4 bases; nucleotides not matched to a gene: 9. Germline lookup yields CDR1 LNHDA and CDR2 SQIVND (reference sequence). The CDR3 protein is CASSALSSGDYNEQFF. The CDR3 bases are TGTGCCAGTAGTGCCCTTTCTAGCGGGGATTACAATGAGCAGTTCTTC. The full variable domain, rest sourced from reference TRBV19 and TRBJ2-1, is DGGITQSPKYLFRKEGQNVTLSCEQNLNHDAMYWYRQDPGQGLRLIYYSQIVNDFQKGDIAEGYSVSREKKESFPLTVTSAQKNPTAFYLCASSALSSGDYNEQFFGPGTRLTVL.

The chain joins TRBV6-5 to TRBJ2-7, with 8 positions matching TRBD2. The trim removed 7 bases at V and 12 bases at J, leaving 14 bases unmatched. The CDR3 runs 13 residues. The germline CDR1 and CDR2 sequences are MNHEY and SVGAGI. The CDR3, as DNA: TGTGCCAGCACTAGAGAAAGCGGGAGCCCCCTGTACTTC. It specifies CASTRESGSPLYF.

This clone was observed once. The chain combines TRBV6-6 with TRBJ2-3; the D is unclear. CDR3 length: 16 residues. The germline V gene encodes CDR1 MNHNY and CDR2 SVGAGI (reference sequence). V was cut by 2 bases and J by 2 bases, with 14 bases left in between. CDR3 bases: TGTGCCAGCAGTTACCCCCCGGGTCGTTACACAGATACGCAGTATTTT. Amino acid sequence: CASSYPPGRYTDTQYF.

The rearrangement uses TRBV28 and TRBJ2-7; D is perhaps TRBD2 (6 bases). This CDR3 region has 15 residues. V lost 10 bases, J lost 1 base, and 20 bases lay in between. The germline gives CDR1 MDHEN, CDR2 SYDVKM. The CDR3 sequence: CATTRGSGFSYEQYF. The CDR3 DNA sequence: TGTGCCACCACCCGGGGGAGCGGGTTTTCCTACGAGCAGTACTTC. Variable domain in full (rest from reference TRBV28 and TRBJ2-7): DVKVTQSSRYLVKRTGEKVFLECVQDMDHENMFWYRQDPGLGLRLIYFSYDVKMKEKGDIPEGYSVSREKKERFSLILESASTNQTSMYLCATTRGSGFSYEQYFGPGTRLTVT.

This chain uses TRBV14 with TRBJ2-5, with TRBD1 matching over 7 bases. V was clipped by 1 base and J by 3 bases; unmatched bases: 5. Germline loops: CDR1 SGHDN, CDR2 FVKESK. This CDR3 has 15 residues. The CDR3 DNA follows: TGTGCCAGCAGCCAAGTGACAGGGAGAGAAGAGACCCAGTACTTC. This encodes CASSQVTGREETQYF.

The chain employs TRBV6-6 and TRBJ1-4, with TRBD1 as a possible D gene (5 bases). Germline V gene data show CDR1 as MNHNY and CDR2 as SVGAGI (reference sequence). The CDR3 extends over 14 amino acids. V lost 6 bases, J lost 0 bases, and 8 bases lay in between. Here the CDR3 reads CASRDTSTNEKLFF. In DNA form, the CDR3 reads TGTGCCAGCAGGGACACCTCAACTAATGAAAAACTGTTTTTT.

This chain uses TRBV29-1 with TRBJ2-1; 14 nucleotides align to TRBD2. The CDR3 consists of 12 residues. Germline V gene sequence: CDR1 SQVTM, CDR2 ANQGSEA. The CDR3 is CTGTSGSDEQFF. CDR3 DNA sequence: TGCACCGGGACTAGCGGGAGCGATGAGCAGTTCTTC.

This chain uses TRBV5-4 with TRBJ2-2, with D tentatively TRBD2 (5 bases). V dropped 4 bases and J dropped 3 bases, with 13 bases sitting between them. The germline V gene has CDR1 SGHNT and CDR2 YYREEE (reference sequence). This CDR3 contains 15 residues. This chain's CDR3 is CASSPAGGHTGELFF. In DNA form, the CDR3 reads TGTGCCAGCAGCCCCGCGGGCGGCCACACCGGGGAGCTGTTTTTT.

This clone appeared once. The chain carries TRBV27 and TRBJ1-2, with 9 nucleotides matching TRBD1. Germline values: CDR1 MNHEY, CDR2 SMNVEV (reference sequence). CDR3 size: 16 residues. V shed 5 bases and J 4 bases; nucleotides not matched to a gene: 11. CDR3 in amino acids: CASSAITQGARYGYTF. The CDR3 coding sequence is TGTGCCAGCAGTGCTATAACACAGGGGGCACGCTATGGCTACACCTTC.

V and J are TRBV9 and TRBJ2-7, with TRBD2 matching 12 bases. V shed 0 bases, J shed 3 bases, and the junction held 7 bases outside the gene matches. This CDR3 contains 17 residues. Germline assignment: CDR1 SGDLS and CDR2 YYNGEE. CDR3 protein: CASSVGLAGGTDYEQYF. In DNA, the CDR3 is TGTGCCAGCAGCGTAGGGCTAGCGGGGGGGACTGACTACGAGCAGTACTTC.

The CDR3: CVTGLAGFLGETQYF. The CDR3, as DNA: TGTGTCACCGGACTAGCGGGGTTCTTAGGAGAGACCCAGTACTTC. The chain links TRBV7-2 to TRBJ2-5, with 12 bases matching TRBD2. The V gene's germline CDR1 is SGHTA and CDR2 FQGNSA. The CDR3 covers 15 residues.

V is TRBV6-6 and J is TRBJ2-7; no clear D. This CDR3 region has 14 residues. Trimming stripped 0 bases from V and 5 bases from J, with 11 bases between. The germline gives CDR1 MNHNY, CDR2 SVGAGI (reference sequence). CDR3 residues: CASSYSEFGDEQYF. CDR3 sequence (DNA): TGTGCCAGCAGTTACTCTGAGTTCGGAGACGAGCAGTACTTC.

The V call is TRBV5-1, the J call TRBJ1-1; maybe TRBD1 (5 bases). V lost 6 bases and J lost 1, with 19 bases in between. Germline-derived CDR1 and CDR2 are SGHRS and YFSETQ. CDR3 length: 16 amino acids. The CDR3 DNA sequence: TGCGCCAGCAAGGTCAGGGCCCTAATCCCGAACACTGAAGCTTTCTTT. It codes for CASKVRALIPNTEAFF. The variable domain in full, completed from reference TRBV5-1 and TRBJ1-1, reads KAGVTQTPRYLIKTRGQQVTLSCSPISGHRSVSWYQQTPGQGLQFLFEYFSETQRNKGNFPGRFSGRQFSNSRSEMNVSTLELGDSALYLCASKVRALIPNTEAFFGQGTRLTVV.

The CDR3 reads CASSPHRGMTEAFF. The CDR3 region has the DNA TGTGCCAGCAGCCCCCACAGGGGGATGACTGAAGCTTTCTTT. This sequence joins TRBV7-2 and TRBJ1-1, with TRBD1 identical over 8 bases. CDR1 is SGHTA, CDR2 FQGNSA, per germline. The CDR3 has 14 amino acids. V was clipped by 5 bases and J by 5 bases; unmatched bases: 7.

For the CDR3, the DNA is TGTGCCAGCAGCTTTGGGCAAGACAGCTCTGGGGCCAACGTCCTGACTTTC. It is translated as CASSFGQDSSGANVLTF. V and J are TRBV11-3 and TRBJ2-6; D possibly corresponds to TRBD1 (5 bases). The CDR3 is made up of 17 amino acids. Germline V gene data show CDR1 as SGHNT and CDR2 as YENEEA. V was pared by 3 bases and J by 0 bases, with 12 bases between.

The chain combines TRBV18 with TRBJ2-1; 7 bases map to TRBD1. Germline V gene sequence: CDR1 KGHSH, CDR2 LQKENI. Trimming at V came to 4 bases and at J to 5 bases, leaving 8 bases not matched to a gene. The CDR3 is 15 residues long. CDR3 in amino acids: CASSRADRVNNEQFF. CDR3 bases: TGTGCCAGCTCACGGGCAGACAGGGTCAACAATGAGCAGTTCTTC.

This rearrangement joins TRBV9 to TRBJ1-4; D perhaps matches TRBD1 (5 bases). This CDR3 is 14 amino acids long. V shed 4 bases and J shed 1 base, with 8 bases lying between them. Per germline, CDR1 SGDLS and CDR2 YYNGEE. CDR3 region: CASSRGGTNEKLFF. The CDR3 nucleotides read TGTGCCAGCAGCAGGGGCGGAACTAATGAAAAACTGTTTTTT. Together with reference TRBV9 and TRBJ1-4, the CDR3 gives the full variable domain: DSGVTQTPKHLITATGQRVTLRCSPRSGDLSVYWYQQSLDQGLQFLIQYYNGEERAKGNILERFSAQQFPDLHSELNLSSLELGDSALYFCASSRGGTNEKLFFGSGTQLSVL.